This section outlines one T cell receptor (beta chain) sequence together with its context. This specimen comes from a study of T cells after yellow fever vaccination. TCRdb re-derived calls from the 5' RACE reads in MiXCR, one entry per CDR3 protein. The sample holds around 350,000 distinct CDR3 sequences, over 5% seen once. Germline loops: CDR1 DFQATT, CDR2 SNEGSKA (reference sequence). With 6 bases removed from V and 2 bases from J, the gap between germline ends came to 16 bases. The CDR3 sequence is 15 residues long. This sequence was found in a young man who received the YFV17D yellow fever vaccine. This material consisted of PBMCs, taken 5 days after the yellow fever booster vaccination. The chain recombines TRBV20-1 with TRBJ2-2; a possible D gene is TRBD2 (5 bases). DNA for the CDR3: TGCAGTGCAACTACAGCTTCGGGAAACACCGGGGAGCTGTTTTTT. Translating it yields CSATTASGNTGELFF.